The 18 T cell receptor beta chains in this list originate from one sample, sequenced in a study of T-cell memory formation after mild COVID-19. TCRdb itself ran the 5' RACE reads through MiXCR, one entry per CDR3 protein. The sample lists 250,000 to 350,000 distinct CDR3 sequences, about 17% seen once, with roughly 23% in the top ten. The source material was PBMCs or a T cell subset sorted from them (not recorded which). These receptor sequences come from a man aged 18 to 35 who had mild COVID-19 (a few samples of this study predate the infection). Cell type and time point are not known.

This clonotype appeared a few times. The rearrangement uses TRBV12-3 or TRBV12-4 and TRBJ2-1; TRBD2 is a possible D gene (7 bases). The CDR3 is 16 amino acids. Trimming removed 4 bases from V and 2 bases from J, with 15 bases in between. This chain's CDR3 is CASSSGRGPTYNEQFF. The CDR3 region has the DNA TGTGCCAGCAGTTCGGGGCGGGGGCCCACCTACAATGAGCAGTTCTTC.

This clonotype was detected only a few times. The chain combines TRBV6-4 with TRBJ2-3; 9 bases are a match to TRBD2. This CDR3 is built from 16 residues. With V trimmed by 3 bases and J by 2 bases, 6 bases remained unmatched. The germline CDR1 and CDR2 sequences are MRHNA and SNTAGT. The CDR3 region is CASSDVGGGATDTQYF. As DNA, the CDR3 is TGTGCCAGCAGTGATGTAGGCGGGGGGGCCACAGATACGCAGTATTTT.

This clonotype was seen only a few times. The gene calls are TRBV7-9 and TRBJ1-1; D uncertain. Trimming cost V 3 bases and J 5 bases, with 10 bases left between them. Germline-derived CDR1 and CDR2 are SEHNR and FQNEAQ (reference sequence). This CDR3 contains 13 residues. The CDR3 coding sequence is TGTGCCAGCAGCTTTGGGCCTGGGACTGAAGCTTTCTTT. It translates to CASSFGPGTEAFF.

The rearrangement links TRBV12-3 or TRBV12-4 to TRBJ1-1; D is possibly TRBD1 (5 bases). This CDR3 contains 11 residues. With 6 bases removed from V and 11 bases from J, the gap between germline ends came to 13 bases. The CDR3 sequence: CASRVRGWAFF. The CDR3 DNA is TGTGCCAGCAGGGTGAGGGGCTGGGCTTTCTTT.

This clonotype was observed a handful of times. The gene calls are TRBV6-5 and TRBJ2-5, with D tentatively TRBD1 (6 bases). V dropped 7 bases and J dropped 5 bases, with 20 bases sitting between them. The CDR3 contains 15 residues. Germline loops: CDR1 MNHEY, CDR2 SVGAGI. CDR3 sequence (DNA): TGTGCCAGCACACGGACATCTTGGGGGCTGGAGACCCAGTACTTC. Its translation is CASTRTSWGLETQYF.

V usage is TRBV7-2 and J usage is TRBJ1-1; D ambiguous. The V end was cut by 1 base, the J end by 1 base, with 7 bases between. The CDR3 consists of 14 residues. Germline V gene data show CDR1 as SGHTA and CDR2 as FQGNSA. DNA of the CDR3: TGTGCCAGCAGCTTAGGGTACGGGAACACTGAAGCTTTCTTT. Translation: CASSLGYGNTEAFF.

This clonotype was found a few times. The chain uses TRBV6-2 or TRBV6-3 and TRBJ1-1, with 7 bases fitting TRBD1. This CDR3 has 12 residues. Losses at the gene ends were 6 bases for V and 4 bases for J; bases not matched to a gene: 2. CDR1 and CDR2 (germline): MNHEY, SVGEGT. The CDR3 loop reads CASRTGFTEAFF. CDR3 DNA: TGTGCCAGCAGGACAGGGTTCACTGAAGCTTTCTTT.

The rearrangement links TRBV20-1 to TRBJ2-2; TRBD1 matches at 8 bases. After removal of 0 bases from V and 6 bases from J, the junction contained 6 bases not matched to a gene. Germline CDR1 and CDR2: DFQATT and SNEGSKA (reference sequence). This CDR3 spans 15 amino acids. The CDR3 spells CSARDPGQGPGELFF. CDR3 nucleotide sequence: TGCAGTGCTAGAGACCCTGGACAGGGCCCCGGGGAGCTGTTTTTT.

This chain joins TRBV6-2 or TRBV6-3 and TRBJ2-6; 7 positions match TRBD2. V was pared by 7 bases and J by 0 bases, with 15 bases of the junction left unmatched. This CDR3 has 19 amino acids. From germline, CDR1 is MNHEY and CDR2 SVGEGT. This CDR3 reads CASTPVVGGRSSGANVLTF. In DNA form, the CDR3 reads TGTGCCAGCACCCCGGTAGTGGGCGGGAGAAGCTCTGGGGCCAACGTCCTGACTTTC.

In its sample, this clonotype was seen a few times. The chain links TRBV7-4 to TRBJ1-2, with 8 bases identical to TRBD1. The CDR3 extends over 16 amino acids. V lost 4 bases, J lost 8 bases, and 15 bases stayed unmatched. Germline CDR1 reads SGHVT; CDR2 reads SQSDAQ. The CDR3, as DNA: TGTGCCAGCAGCTCCCGCTCGGGGACAGGTTCTCTCGGCTACACCTTC. This encodes CASSSRSGTGSLGYTF. The full variable domain, rest sourced from reference TRBV7-4 and TRBJ1-2, is GAGVSQSPRYKVAKRGRDVALRCDSISGHVTLYWYRQTLGQGSEVLTYSQSDAQRDKSGRPSGRFSAERPERSVSTLKIQRTEQGDSAVYLCASSSRSGTGSLGYTFGSGTRLTVV.

There are many counts of this clonotype. The chain recombines TRBV6-5 with TRBJ1-1; D may be TRBD1 (5 bases). The germline gives CDR1 MNHEY, CDR2 SVGAGI. The CDR3 totals 13 residues. V was clipped by 2 bases and J by 3 bases, with 7 bases between them. The CDR3: CASSYRGDTEAFF. The DNA of the CDR3 is TGTGCCAGCAGTTACCGGGGGGACACTGAAGCTTTCTTT.

This clonotype was observed a handful of times. V gene TRBV12-5 combines with J gene TRBJ2-3, with no clear D. Germline loops: CDR1 LGHNT, CDR2 FRNRAP. Trimming removed 3 bases at V and 6 bases at J, with 10 bases between. The CDR3 loop spans 13 amino acids. The CDR3 loop reads CASGFQAADTQYF. The CDR3 nucleotides are TGTGCTAGTGGTTTCCAGGCCGCGGATACGCAGTATTTT.

The rearrangement uses TRBV12-3 or TRBV12-4 and TRBJ2-5; 7 nucleotides match TRBD1. The V and J ends lost 6 bases and 4 bases, in that order; junction bases with no gene match: 11. This CDR3 contains 15 residues. The CDR3 reads CASSRLTGLGETQYF. In DNA, the CDR3 is TGTGCCAGCAGCCGACTGACAGGGTTGGGAGAGACCCAGTACTTC.

This clonotype occurred a few times. The chain carries TRBV7-2 and TRBJ1-6, with D tentatively TRBD1 (5 bases). The germline V and J ends were trimmed by 5 bases and 11 bases, with 19 bases remaining between them. The CDR3 has 15 residues. Per the germline V gene, CDR1 is SGHTA and CDR2 is FQGNSA. The CDR3 protein is CASSVRDRGRAPLHF. CDR3 sequence (DNA): TGTGCCAGCAGCGTCCGCGACAGAGGAAGGGCACCCCTCCACTTT.

This clonotype appeared a few times. CDR3 bases: TGCGCCAGCAGCCGCTCAGGATCTAGCAATCAGCCCCAGCATTTT. It yields the protein CASSRSGSSNQPQHF. V is TRBV5-1 and J is TRBJ1-5; D is unclear. The CDR3 runs to 15 residues. The ends were cut back, 4 bases at V and 0 bases at J, with 11 bases in the middle. From germline, CDR1 is SGHRS and CDR2 YFSETQ.

This clonotype was detected ten times or more. This sequence joins TRBV28 and TRBJ2-5; D possibly corresponds to TRBD1 (6 bases). The CDR3 has 15 amino acids. V was pared by 10 bases and J by 1 base, with 19 bases between. In germline, CDR1 is MDHEN, CDR2 SYDVKM. The CDR3 DNA reads TGTGCCACCTCCTCAGGACAGAACCGCCAAGAGACCCAGTACTTC. This codes for CATSSGQNRQETQYF.

V and J are TRBV20-1 and TRBJ2-1; D remains unclear. Per germline, CDR1 DFQATT and CDR2 SNEGSKA (reference sequence). V dropped 4 bases and J dropped 0 bases, with 16 bases sitting between them. The CDR3 has 16 amino acids. The CDR3 reads CSAIMLSLSSYNEQFF. The CDR3 region has the DNA TGCAGTGCTATCATGCTTTCACTTAGCTCCTACAATGAGCAGTTCTTC.

This clonotype was counted only a few times. V is TRBV20-1 and J is TRBJ2-2, with D perhaps assigned TRBD1 or TRBD2 (5 bases each). The CDR3 spans 13 residues. V lost 6 bases, J lost 4 bases, and 12 bases lay in between. CDR1 is DFQATT and CDR2 is SNEGSKA in the germline V gene (reference sequence). The CDR3 here is CSAGAGGTGELFF. Written as DNA, the CDR3 is TGCAGTGCCGGGGCTGGGGGCACCGGGGAGCTGTTTTTT.